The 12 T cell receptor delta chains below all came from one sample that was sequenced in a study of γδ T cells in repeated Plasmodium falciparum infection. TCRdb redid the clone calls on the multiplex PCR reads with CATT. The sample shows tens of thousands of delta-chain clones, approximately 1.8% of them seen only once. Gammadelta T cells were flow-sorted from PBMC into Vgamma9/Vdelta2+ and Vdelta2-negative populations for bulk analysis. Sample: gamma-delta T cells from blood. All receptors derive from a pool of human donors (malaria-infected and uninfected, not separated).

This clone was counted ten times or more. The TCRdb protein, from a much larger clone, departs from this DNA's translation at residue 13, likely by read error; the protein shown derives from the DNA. CDR3 DNA sequence: TGTGCCTGTGACTCAATGCCCGGTACTGGGGGATCCGACACCGATAAACTCATCTTT. Translated: CACDSMPGTGGSDTDKLIF. This chain joins TRDV2 and TRDJ1; 10 bases align to TRDD3. TCRdb is silent on the J gene; assignment here came from matching the DNA to germline. Germline CDR1 is GEAIGNYY and CDR2 is EKD. The CDR3 runs 19 residues. Losses at the gene ends were 3 bases for V and 0 bases for J; bases not matched to a gene: 15.

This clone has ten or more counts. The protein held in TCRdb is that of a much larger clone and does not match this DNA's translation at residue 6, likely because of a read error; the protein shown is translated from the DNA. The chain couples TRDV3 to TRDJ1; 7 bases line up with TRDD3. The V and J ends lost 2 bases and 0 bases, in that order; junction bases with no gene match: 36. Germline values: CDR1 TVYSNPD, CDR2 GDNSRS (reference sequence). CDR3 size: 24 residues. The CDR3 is CAFYHRFSRARQTGDGWNTDKLIF. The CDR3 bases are TGTGCCTTTTACCACCGCTTTTCAAGGGCACGACAGACGGGGGATGGATGGAACACCGATAAACTCATCTTT.

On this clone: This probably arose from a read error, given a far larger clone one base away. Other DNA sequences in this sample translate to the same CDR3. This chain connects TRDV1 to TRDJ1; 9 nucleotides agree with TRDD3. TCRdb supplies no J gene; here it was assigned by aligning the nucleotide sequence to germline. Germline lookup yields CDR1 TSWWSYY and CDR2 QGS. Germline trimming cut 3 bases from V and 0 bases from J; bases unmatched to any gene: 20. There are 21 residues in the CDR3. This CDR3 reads CALGDSLLSVLGDTDTDKLIF. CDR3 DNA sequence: TGTGCTCTTGGGGATTCCTTGCTAAGCGTACTAGGGGATACGGACACCGATAAACTCATCTTT.

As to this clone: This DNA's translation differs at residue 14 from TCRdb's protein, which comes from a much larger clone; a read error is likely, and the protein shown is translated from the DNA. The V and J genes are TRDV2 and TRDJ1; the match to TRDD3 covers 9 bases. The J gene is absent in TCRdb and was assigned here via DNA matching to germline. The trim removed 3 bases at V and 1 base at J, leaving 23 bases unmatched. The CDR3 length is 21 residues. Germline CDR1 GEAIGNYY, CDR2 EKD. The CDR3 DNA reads TGTGCCTGTGACCCGCTGGCCTTCCACACTGGGGATACGGAGTCCACCGATAAACTCATCTTT. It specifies CACDPLAFHTGDTESTDKLIF.

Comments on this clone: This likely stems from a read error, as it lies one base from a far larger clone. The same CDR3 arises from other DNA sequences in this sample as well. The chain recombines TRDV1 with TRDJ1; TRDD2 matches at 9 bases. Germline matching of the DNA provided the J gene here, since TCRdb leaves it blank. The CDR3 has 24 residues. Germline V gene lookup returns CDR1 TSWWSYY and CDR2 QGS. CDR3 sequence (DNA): TGTGCCCTTGGGGAACTACGCCTTCCTACAACGCTGGGGGTTGGTCGGCTTTACACCGATAAACTCATCTTT. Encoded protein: CALGELRLPTTLGVGRLYTDKLIF.

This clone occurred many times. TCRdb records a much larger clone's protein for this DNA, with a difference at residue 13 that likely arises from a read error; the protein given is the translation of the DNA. The CDR3 spells CACDMVGFLPNLLAGAYTDKLIF. The CDR3 nucleotides are TGTGCCTGTGACATGGTCGGATTCCTCCCAAACCTTCTTGCTGGAGCGTACACCGATAAACTCATCTTT. The genes are TRDV2 and TRDJ1; D possibly corresponds to TRDD2 (5 bases). The CDR3 runs to 23 residues. Germline V gives CDR1 GEAIGNYY, CDR2 EKD. V was trimmed by 2 bases and J by 0 bases, leaving 36 bases between them.

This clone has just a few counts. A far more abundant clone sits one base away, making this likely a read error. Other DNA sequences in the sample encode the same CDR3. The CDR3: CALGEGPVRDLLGDTRGIYTDKLIF. In DNA form, the CDR3 reads TGTGCTCTTGGGGAAGGCCCCGTTCGGGACTTACTGGGGGATACTAGGGGGATATATACCGATAAACTCATCTTT. This chain joins TRDV1 and TRDJ1, with 12 positions matching TRDD3. V lost 2 bases and J lost 2; bases outside the gene matches: 30. This CDR3 spans 25 amino acids. The V gene's germline CDR1 is TSWWSYY and CDR2 QGS.

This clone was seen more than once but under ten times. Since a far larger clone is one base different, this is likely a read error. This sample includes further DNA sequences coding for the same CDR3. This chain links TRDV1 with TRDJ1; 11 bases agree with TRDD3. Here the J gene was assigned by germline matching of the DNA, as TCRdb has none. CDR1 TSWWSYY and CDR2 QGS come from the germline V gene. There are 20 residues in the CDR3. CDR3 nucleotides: TGTGCTCTGGGGGAATCCTCCTACGTCTGGGGGATACCGGGAGGCGATAAACTCATCTTT. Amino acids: CALGESSYVWGIPGGDKLIF.

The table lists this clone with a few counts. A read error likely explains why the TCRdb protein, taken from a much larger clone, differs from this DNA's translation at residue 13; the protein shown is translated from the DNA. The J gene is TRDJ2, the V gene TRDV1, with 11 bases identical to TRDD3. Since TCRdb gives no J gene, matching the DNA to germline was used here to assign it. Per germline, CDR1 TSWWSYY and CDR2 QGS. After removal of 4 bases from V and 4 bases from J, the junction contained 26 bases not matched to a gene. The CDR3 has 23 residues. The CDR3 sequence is CALGVKRTAGGYRPQWRTAQLFF. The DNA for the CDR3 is TGTGCTCTTGGGGTCAAACGAACTGCTGGGGGATACAGGCCCCAATGGAGGACAGCACAACTCTTCTTT.

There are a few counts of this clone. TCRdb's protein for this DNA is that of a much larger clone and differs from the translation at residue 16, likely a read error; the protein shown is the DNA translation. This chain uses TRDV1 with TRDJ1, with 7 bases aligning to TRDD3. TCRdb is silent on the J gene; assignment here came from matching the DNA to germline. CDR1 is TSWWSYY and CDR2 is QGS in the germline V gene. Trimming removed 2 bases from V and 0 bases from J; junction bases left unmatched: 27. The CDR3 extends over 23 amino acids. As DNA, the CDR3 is TGTGCTCTTGGGGAAAAACACCACCCCTACTTAACTGGGGATCCATGCCACACCGATAAACTCATCTTT. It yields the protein CALGEKHHPYLTGDPCHTDKLIF.

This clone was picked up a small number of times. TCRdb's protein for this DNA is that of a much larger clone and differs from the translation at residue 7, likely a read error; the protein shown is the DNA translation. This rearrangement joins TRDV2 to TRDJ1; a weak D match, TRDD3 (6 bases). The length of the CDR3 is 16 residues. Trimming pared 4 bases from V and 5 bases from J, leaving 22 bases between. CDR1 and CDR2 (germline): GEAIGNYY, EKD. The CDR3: CACEKMEDTLKDKLIF. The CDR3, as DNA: TGTGCCTGTGAGAAGATGGAGGATACCCTGAAGGATAAACTCATCTTT.

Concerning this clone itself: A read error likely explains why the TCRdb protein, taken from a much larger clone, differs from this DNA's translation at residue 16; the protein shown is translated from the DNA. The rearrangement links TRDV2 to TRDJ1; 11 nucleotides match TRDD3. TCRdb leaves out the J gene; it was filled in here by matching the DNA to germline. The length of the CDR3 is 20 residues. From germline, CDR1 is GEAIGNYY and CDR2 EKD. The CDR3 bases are TGTGCCTGTGACACCGTTGGTGGGGGATACGGGGAACCGTACACCGGTAAACTCATCTTT. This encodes CACDTVGGGYGEPYTGKLIF.